The rows below give T cell receptor beta chains drawn from one sample of a study of control samples from healthy donors and cancer patients. Assay used: immunoSEQ multiplex PCR; TCRdb lists only in-frame clones, some missing. The data contain approximately 150,000 clones, approximately 92% of them singletons. What was sequenced was blood. The origin of the receptors is a man between 25 and 39 years old in good health. The CDR3 runs from the conserved cysteine through the conserved F or W. Fields, in order: V gene, clone size, D gene, J gene, CDR3 protein, CDR3 DNA. The D gene is left open where the match is weak. Rows give clone size only sometimes, using once, few, many, or a class for an expanded clone.

V gene: TRBV28; clone size: .; D gene: .; J gene: TRBJ1-6; CDR3 protein: CASSSQVWGESPLHF; CDR3 DNA: TGTGCCAGCAGTTCGCAGGTTTGGGGGGAGTCACCCCTCCACTTT
V gene: TRBV5-1; clone size: .; D gene: .; J gene: TRBJ1-6; CDR3 protein: CASSSGPLGQGSSPLHF; CDR3 DNA: TGCGCCAGCAGCTCGGGACCCCTAGGTCAAGGAAGTTCACCCCTCCACTTT
V gene: TRBV12-3/TRBV12-4; clone size: .; D gene: .; J gene: TRBJ2-7; CDR3 protein: CASSPTDSYEQYF; CDR3 DNA: TGTGCCAGCAGTCCAACCGACAGCTACGAGCAGTACTTC
V gene: TRBV7-9; clone size: .; D gene: TRBD2; J gene: TRBJ2-2; CDR3 protein: CASSSPSGGNTGELFF; CDR3 DNA: TGTGCCAGCAGCTCCCCTAGCGGGGGAAATACCGGGGAGCTGTTTTTT
V gene: TRBV25-1; clone size: .; D gene: TRBD1; J gene: TRBJ1-2; CDR3 protein: CASSESGTGSNYGYTF; CDR3 DNA: TGTGCCAGCAGTGAAAGTGGGACAGGCTCTAACTATGGCTACACCTTC
V gene: TRBV10-2; clone size: .; D gene: .; J gene: TRBJ2-3; CDR3 protein: CASSGVAGATDTQYF; CDR3 DNA: TGCGCCAGCAGTGGGGTGGCGGGGGCTACAGATACGCAGTATTTT
V gene: TRBV7-9; clone size: .; D gene: TRBD1; J gene: TRBJ1-2; CDR3 protein: CASSSLGQENSNYGYTF; CDR3 DNA: TGTGCCAGCAGCTCCCTAGGACAGGAAAACTCTAACTATGGCTACACCTTC
V gene: TRBV11-2; clone size: .; D gene: .; J gene: TRBJ2-7; CDR3 protein: CASAQRAPPYEQYF; CDR3 DNA: TGTGCCAGCGCCCAAAGGGCTCCTCCTTACGAGCAGTACTTC
V gene: TRBV24-1; clone size: .; D gene: .; J gene: TRBJ1-4; CDR3 protein: CATSEVETNEKLFF; CDR3 DNA: TGTGCCACCTCAGAGGTTGAAACTAATGAAAAACTGTTTTTT
V gene: TRBV27; clone size: .; D gene: TRBD1; J gene: TRBJ2-7; CDR3 protein: CASSLSGTGPYEQYF; CDR3 DNA: TGTGCCAGCAGTTTATCTGGGACAGGCCCCTACGAGCAGTACTTC
V gene: TRBV28; clone size: .; D gene: TRBD1; J gene: TRBJ1-1; CDR3 protein: CASSSLMTRTGNTEAFF; CDR3 DNA: TGTGCCAGCAGCTCACTAATGACCCGGACAGGCAACACTGAAGCTTTCTTT
V gene: TRBV19; clone size: .; D gene: TRBD2; J gene: TRBJ2-7; CDR3 protein: CASSTGTSGELSSYEQYF; CDR3 DNA: TGTGCCAGTAGTACCGGGACTAGCGGGGAATTAAGCTCCTACGAGCAGTACTTC
V gene: TRBV5-4; clone size: .; D gene: .; J gene: TRBJ1-2; CDR3 protein: CASSLTLPGPYGYTF; CDR3 DNA: TGTGCCAGCAGCTTGACCCTACCGGGACCTTATGGCTACACCTTC
V gene: TRBV9; clone size: .; D gene: .; J gene: TRBJ2-3; CDR3 protein: CASSGVREQYF; CDR3 DNA: TGTGCCAGCAGCGGGGTGAGAGAGCAGTATTTT
V gene: TRBV3-1/TRBV3-2; clone size: .; D gene: TRBD2; J gene: TRBJ2-7; CDR3 protein: CASSQVSGGPSYEQYF; CDR3 DNA: TGTGCCAGCAGCCAAGTTAGCGGGGGGCCCTCCTACGAGCAGTACTTC
V gene: TRBV11-2; clone size: .; D gene: TRBD1; J gene: TRBJ2-4; CDR3 protein: CASSLIPGGNIQYF; CDR3 DNA: TGTGCCAGCAGCTTAATCCCAGGGGGAAACATTCAGTACTTC
V gene: TRBV5-4; clone size: .; D gene: TRBD2; J gene: TRBJ2-5; CDR3 protein: CASSAGLAGGETQYF; CDR3 DNA: TGTGCCAGCAGCGCGGGACTAGCGGGCGGTGAGACCCAGTACTTC
V gene: TRBV12-5; clone size: .; D gene: .; J gene: TRBJ1-1; CDR3 protein: CASGSAPMGGGGTEAFF; CDR3 DNA: TGTGCTAGTGGCTCGGCCCCAATGGGAGGCGGAGGCACTGAAGCTTTCTTT
V gene: TRBV28; clone size: .; D gene: .; J gene: TRBJ2-5; CDR3 protein: CASSTGGERETQYF; CDR3 DNA: TGTGCCAGCAGTACAGGGGGGGAGAGGGAGACCCAGTACTTC
V gene: TRBV6-1; clone size: .; D gene: .; J gene: TRBJ2-1; CDR3 protein: CASSERADQNNEQFF; CDR3 DNA: TGTGCCAGCAGTGAACGCGCGGACCAAAACAATGAGCAGTTCTTC
V gene: TRBV27; clone size: once; D gene: .; J gene: TRBJ1-2; CDR3 protein: CASSPEDGNYGYTF; CDR3 DNA: TGTGCCAGCAGTCCCGAAGACGGGAACTATGGCTACACCTTC
V gene: TRBV5-4; clone size: .; D gene: .; J gene: TRBJ1-6; CDR3 protein: CASSLGRNNSPLHF; CDR3 DNA: TGTGCCAGCAGCTTGGGACGGAATAATTCACCCCTCCACTTT
V gene: TRBV7-9; clone size: .; D gene: .; J gene: TRBJ1-1; CDR3 protein: CASGVKATEAFF; CDR3 DNA: TGTGCCAGCGGGGTGAAGGCCACTGAAGCTTTCTTT
V gene: TRBV9; clone size: few; D gene: TRBD2; J gene: TRBJ2-1; CDR3 protein: CASSAGGASYNEQFF; CDR3 DNA: TGTGCCAGCAGCGCCGGGGGGGCCTCCTACAATGAGCAGTTCTTC
V gene: TRBV2; clone size: .; D gene: TRBD1; J gene: TRBJ1-2; CDR3 protein: CASSETGGLDGYTF; CDR3 DNA: TGTGCCAGCAGTGAAACAGGGGGCTTGGATGGCTACACCTTC
V gene: TRBV19; clone size: .; D gene: TRBD1; J gene: TRBJ1-2; CDR3 protein: CASSKGTGGADYGYTF; CDR3 DNA: TGTGCCAGTAGTAAAGGAACAGGGGGCGCAGACTATGGCTACACCTTC
V gene: TRBV5-6; clone size: .; D gene: .; J gene: TRBJ1-2; CDR3 protein: CASSIGHNYGYTF; CDR3 DNA: TGTGCCAGCAGCATCGGACACAATTATGGCTACACCTTC
V gene: TRBV19; clone size: few; D gene: .; J gene: TRBJ1-1; CDR3 protein: CASSMMGRMYSRQTKLTEAFF; CDR3 DNA: TGTGCCAGTAGTATGATGGGTCGTATGTATAGCCGGCAGACAAAACTCACTGAAGCTTTCTTT
V gene: TRBV14; clone size: .; D gene: TRBD1; J gene: TRBJ1-4; CDR3 protein: CASSQRTGGAGEKLFF; CDR3 DNA: TGTGCCAGCAGCCAACGAACAGGGGGCGCGGGGGAAAAACTGTTTTTT
V gene: TRBV29-1; clone size: once; D gene: TRBD1; J gene: TRBJ2-2; CDR3 protein: CSVAGTGSGTGELFF; CDR3 DNA: TGCAGCGTGGCCGGGACAGGGTCTGGCACCGGGGAGCTGTTTTTT
V gene: TRBV10-3; clone size: .; D gene: TRBD2; J gene: TRBJ2-2; CDR3 protein: CAISERPSGGSDTGELFF; CDR3 DNA: TGTGCCATCAGTGAGAGACCAAGCGGGGGGAGTGACACCGGGGAGCTGTTTTTT
V gene: TRBV28; clone size: .; D gene: .; J gene: TRBJ1-3; CDR3 protein: CASSLPRPGRNTIYF; CDR3 DNA: TGTGCCAGCAGTCTCCCTCGTCCAGGGAGAAACACCATATATTTT
V gene: TRBV6-1; clone size: .; D gene: .; J gene: TRBJ2-7; CDR3 protein: CASSEAWGLPPYEQYF; CDR3 DNA: TGTGCCAGCAGTGAAGCTTGGGGACTCCCACCCTACGAGCAGTACTTC
V gene: TRBV7-2; clone size: .; D gene: .; J gene: TRBJ2-1; CDR3 protein: CASSPPDWGGRGNEQFF; CDR3 DNA: TGTGCCAGCAGCCCCCCTGATTGGGGGGGCCGGGGCAATGAGCAGTTCTTC
V gene: TRBV19; clone size: .; D gene: .; J gene: TRBJ1-2; CDR3 protein: CASTPPQRADYGYTF; CDR3 DNA: TGTGCCAGCACCCCACCGCAGAGGGCGGACTATGGCTACACCTTC
V gene: TRBV7-9; clone size: .; D gene: .; J gene: TRBJ1-3; CDR3 protein: CASSPLVGAGGDTIYF; CDR3 DNA: TGTGCCAGCAGCCCGTTGGTAGGGGCTGGTGGAGACACCATATATTTT
V gene: TRBV30; clone size: .; D gene: .; J gene: TRBJ1-3; CDR3 protein: CAWSGGPNSGNTIYF; CDR3 DNA: TGTGCCTGGAGTGGGGGACCGAACTCTGGAAACACCATATATTTT
V gene: TRBV6-5; clone size: .; D gene: .; J gene: TRBJ1-2; CDR3 protein: CASSWTANYGYTF; CDR3 DNA: TGTGCCAGCAGTTGGACAGCTAACTATGGCTACACCTTC
V gene: TRBV7-7; clone size: .; D gene: TRBD2; J gene: TRBJ2-1; CDR3 protein: CASSSTPGLQFEQFF; CDR3 DNA: TGTGCCAGCAGCTCAACCCCGGGACTACAATTCGAGCAGTTCTTC
V gene: TRBV6-5; clone size: .; D gene: TRBD1; J gene: TRBJ1-2; CDR3 protein: CASIPSPTGAYGYTF; CDR3 DNA: TGTGCCAGCATTCCTTCCCCGACAGGGGCCTATGGCTACACCTTC
V gene: TRBV30; clone size: many; D gene: .; J gene: TRBJ1-1; CDR3 protein: CAWNLWGGTEAFF; CDR3 DNA: TGTGCCTGGAACCTCTGGGGTGGCACTGAAGCTTTCTTT
V gene: TRBV4-2; clone size: .; D gene: TRBD2; J gene: TRBJ2-7; CDR3 protein: CASSQDSDGTSGGSSYEQYF; CDR3 DNA: TGTGCCAGCAGCCAAGATTCGGACGGGACTAGCGGGGGGAGCTCCTACGAGCAGTACTTC
V gene: TRBV9; clone size: once; D gene: .; J gene: TRBJ1-2; CDR3 protein: CASSVDISANGYTF; CDR3 DNA: TGTGCCAGCAGCGTAGATATTTCGGCAAATGGCTACACCTTC
V gene: TRBV10-3; clone size: .; D gene: TRBD1; J gene: TRBJ1-2; CDR3 protein: CAISWDRNYGYTF; CDR3 DNA: TGTGCCATCAGTTGGGACAGGAACTATGGCTACACCTTC
V gene: TRBV7-3; clone size: .; D gene: TRBD2; J gene: TRBJ2-3; CDR3 protein: CASSPRLAGVADTQYF; CDR3 DNA: TGTGCCAGCAGCCCCCGACTAGCGGGGGTGGCAGATACGCAGTATTTT
V gene: TRBV6-5; clone size: .; D gene: .; J gene: TRBJ1-2; CDR3 protein: CASRRPGDTSGYTF; CDR3 DNA: TGTGCCAGCAGACGCCCAGGGGACACTAGTGGCTACACCTTC
V gene: TRBV7-2; clone size: .; D gene: .; J gene: TRBJ1-1; CDR3 protein: CASSLGLTLEAFF; CDR3 DNA: TGTGCCAGCAGCTTAGGGCTCACGCTTGAAGCTTTCTTT
V gene: TRBV19; clone size: once; D gene: TRBD1; J gene: TRBJ1-6; CDR3 protein: CASSLSGQSSPLHF; CDR3 DNA: TGTGCCAGTAGTTTGTCGGGACAGAGTTCACCCCTCCACTTT
V gene: TRBV24-1; clone size: .; D gene: .; J gene: TRBJ2-1; CDR3 protein: CATSERFGNEQFF; CDR3 DNA: TGTGCCACCAGTGAGCGGTTTGGCAATGAGCAGTTCTTC
V gene: TRBV3-1/TRBV3-2; clone size: .; D gene: TRBD2; J gene: TRBJ2-7; CDR3 protein: CASSQTSGVYEQYF; CDR3 DNA: TGTGCCAGCAGCCAAACTAGCGGGGTCTACGAGCAGTACTTC
V gene: TRBV28; clone size: .; D gene: .; J gene: TRBJ1-5; CDR3 protein: CASTPREYSNQPQHF; CDR3 DNA: TGTGCCAGCACCCCCAGGGAGTATAGCAATCAGCCCCAGCATTTT
V gene: TRBV7-6; clone size: few; D gene: TRBD2; J gene: TRBJ2-7; CDR3 protein: CASSLVSQWTSGGLQYF; CDR3 DNA: TGTGCCAGCAGCTTAGTTAGTCAATGGACTAGCGGGGGCCTGCAGTACTTC
V gene: TRBV2; clone size: .; D gene: .; J gene: TRBJ2-3; CDR3 protein: CASSEGGSDTQYF; CDR3 DNA: TGTGCCAGCAGTGAAGGGGGGTCGGATACGCAGTATTTT
V gene: TRBV7-9; clone size: .; D gene: .; J gene: TRBJ1-1; CDR3 protein: CASSLAYDTEAFF; CDR3 DNA: TGTGCCAGCAGCTTAGCATATGACACTGAAGCTTTCTTT
V gene: TRBV12-3/TRBV12-4; clone size: .; D gene: .; J gene: TRBJ1-1; CDR3 protein: CASTKVGKSEAFF; CDR3 DNA: TGTGCCAGCACCAAGGTGGGGAAGTCTGAAGCTTTCTTT